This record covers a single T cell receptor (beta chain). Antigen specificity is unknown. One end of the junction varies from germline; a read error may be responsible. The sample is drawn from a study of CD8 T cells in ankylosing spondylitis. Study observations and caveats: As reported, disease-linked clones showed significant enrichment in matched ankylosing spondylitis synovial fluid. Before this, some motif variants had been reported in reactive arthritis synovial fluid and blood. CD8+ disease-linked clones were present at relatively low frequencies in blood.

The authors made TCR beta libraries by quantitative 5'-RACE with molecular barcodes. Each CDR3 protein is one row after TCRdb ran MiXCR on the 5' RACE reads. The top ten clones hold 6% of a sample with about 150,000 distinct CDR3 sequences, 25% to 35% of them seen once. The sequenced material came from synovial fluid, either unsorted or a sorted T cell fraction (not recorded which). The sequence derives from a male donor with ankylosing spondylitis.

The CDR3 DNA follows: TGTGCCAGCAATGAACAGGGGGCCTATGGCTACACCTTC. Encoded protein: CASNEQGAYGYTF. This chain connects TRBV6-1 to TRBJ1-2; 9 nucleotides match TRBD1. In germline, CDR1 is MNHNS, CDR2 SASEGT. The CDR3 extends over 13 amino acids.